The 29 T cell receptor beta chains below come from one sample, sequenced in a study of blood T cell repertoires in COVID-19. TCRdb keeps only in-frame clones here, not all; method: immunoSEQ multiplex PCR. The repertoire consists of roughly 100,000 clones, with around 87% occurring once and the leading ten covering more than 14%. Material: peripheral blood. The receptors shown here come from a man aged 45-60 years with acute or convalescent COVID-19.

The chain employs TRBV20-1 and TRBJ2-7; possibly TRBD2 for D (6 bases). The germline V gene encodes CDR1 DFQATT and CDR2 SNEGSKA (reference sequence). V lost 3 bases, J lost 1 base, and 10 bases lay in between. The CDR3 spans 13 residues. CDR3 nucleotides: TGCAGTGCTAGTGGAGGGAAATCCTACGAGCAGTACTTC. Its translation: CSASGGKSYEQYF.

This chain links TRBV6-4 with TRBJ1-2, with TRBD1 identical over 9 bases. The CDR3 extends over 16 amino acids. The V gene end was trimmed by 6 bases and the J gene end by 8 bases; junction bases not matched to a gene: 16. CDR1 is MRHNA and CDR2 is SNTAGT in the germline V gene. The CDR3 region is CASRTDPGQGRWGYTF. In DNA, the CDR3 is TGTGCCAGCAGGACCGACCCGGGACAGGGCCGTTGGGGCTACACCTTC.

The genes are TRBV5-1 and TRBJ2-1; D might be TRBD2 (5 bases). V was pared by 4 bases and J by 1 base, with 15 bases between. The CDR3 runs to 16 residues. Per the germline V gene, CDR1 is SGHRS and CDR2 is YFSETQ. For the CDR3, the DNA is TGCGCCAGCAGCCCGGGGTCCGCAATGTCCTACAATGAGCAGTTCTTC. Translated, it gives CASSPGSAMSYNEQFF.

The rearrangement joins TRBV6-1 to TRBJ1-6; no definite D call. Trimming pared 0 bases from V and 10 bases from J, leaving 19 bases between. The V gene's germline CDR1 is MNHNS and CDR2 SASEGT. CDR3 length: 17 amino acids. CDR3 sequence reads: CASSEAERVGRRSPLHF. CDR3 in DNA: TGTGCCAGCAGTGAAGCTGAGAGGGTGGGGAGGAGGTCACCCCTCCACTTT.

V and J are TRBV5-1 and TRBJ2-7; no reliable D call. Trimming pared 2 bases from V and 6 bases from J, leaving 18 bases between. The germline V gene has CDR1 SGHRS and CDR2 YFSETQ. The CDR3 is made up of 15 amino acids. The CDR3 loop is CASSFGVGDMSEQYF. For the CDR3, the DNA is TGCGCCAGCAGCTTTGGCGTGGGCGATATGTCCGAGCAGTACTTC.

The chain joins TRBV2 to TRBJ1-5; no reliable D call. Per the germline V gene, CDR1 is SNHLY and CDR2 is FYNNEI. V shed 5 bases and J shed 2 bases, with 10 bases lying between them. CDR3 length: 14 amino acids. The CDR3: CASSNDWGNQPQHF. As DNA, the CDR3 is TGTGCCAGCAGTAACGACTGGGGCAATCAGCCCCAGCATTTT.

The chain carries TRBV19 and TRBJ2-1; D is perhaps TRBD2 (5 bases). Germline V gives CDR1 LNHDA, CDR2 SQIVND (reference sequence). The CDR3 totals 14 residues. V gave up 6 bases and J gave up 3 bases, with 12 bases separating them. CDR3 residues: CASSPSGNYNEQFF. The CDR3, as DNA: TGTGCCAGTAGCCCGAGCGGCAACTACAATGAGCAGTTCTTC.

This chain links TRBV5-1 with TRBJ2-7; 7 nucleotides agree with TRBD1. The ends lost 5 bases at V and 4 bases at J; junction bases unmatched: 12. The CDR3 is 15 residues long. In germline, CDR1 is SGHRS, CDR2 YFSETQ. CDR3 residues: CASRDRDSLIYEQYF. CDR3 DNA sequence: TGCGCCAGCAGGGACCGGGACAGCTTAATATACGAGCAGTACTTC. The variable domain in full, completed from reference TRBV5-1 and TRBJ2-7, reads KAGVTQTPRYLIKTRGQQVTLSCSPISGHRSVSWYQQTPGQGLQFLFEYFSETQRNKGNFPGRFSGRQFSNSRSEMNVSTLELGDSALYLCASRDRDSLIYEQYFGPGTRLTVT.

The rearrangement links TRBV10-1 to TRBJ2-7, with TRBD2 matching 8 bases. Losses at the gene ends were 2 bases for V and 3 bases for J; bases not matched to a gene: 3. CDR1 WNHNN and CDR2 SYGVQD come from the germline V gene (reference sequence). This CDR3 contains 14 residues. CDR3 protein: CASSESGSGYEQYF. The CDR3 nucleotides are TGCGCCAGCAGTGAGAGCGGGAGCGGCTACGAGCAGTACTTC.

This clone was seen just once. The V and J genes are TRBV28 and TRBJ2-4; TRBD1 is a possible D gene (6 bases). Germline lookup yields CDR1 MDHEN and CDR2 SYDVKM. Trimming left V 6 bases short and J 4 bases short, with 13 bases between. This CDR3 is built from 14 residues. The CDR3 nucleotides read TGTGCCAGCAGGCTAGGACAGTCTAAAAACATTCAGTACTTC. Amino acid sequence: CASRLGQSKNIQYF.

CDR3 sequence: CASSGGLNTEAFF. CDR3 in DNA: TGTGCCAGCAGCGGAGGATTGAACACTGAAGCTTTCTTT. The chain links TRBV28 to TRBJ1-1; D is undetermined. CDR1 is MDHEN and CDR2 is SYDVKM in the germline V gene. The CDR3 spans 13 residues. V gave up 6 bases and J gave up 0 bases, with 8 bases separating them.

This chain joins TRBV3-1 (or the pseudogene TRBV3-2) and TRBJ1-1; unclear D gene. The V and J ends lost 7 bases and 3 bases respectively, with 15 bases between them. The CDR3 runs to 14 residues. The germline V gene has CDR1 LGHDT and CDR2 YNNKEL (reference sequence). CDR3 loop: CASTPRYRDTEAFF. The CDR3 bases are TGTGCCAGCACCCCCAGGTACAGAGACACTGAAGCTTTCTTT.

Here the CDR3 reads CASGQGASYEQYF. CDR3 bases: TGTGCCAGCGGTCAGGGGGCCTCCTACGAGCAGTACTTC. The chain employs TRBV7-8 and TRBJ2-7, with 8 positions matching TRBD1. V was clipped by 8 bases and J by 0 bases; unmatched bases: 3. Germline V gene lookup returns CDR1 SGHVS and CDR2 FQNEAQ. This CDR3 comprises 13 residues.

CDR3 in amino acids: CASSSSGRPHNEQFF. CDR3 in DNA: TGTGCCAGCAGTTCCTCCGGCAGGCCCCACAATGAGCAGTTCTTC. This sequence joins TRBV28 and TRBJ2-1; unclear D gene. With 4 bases removed from V and 5 bases from J, the gap between germline ends came to 15 bases. The CDR3 has 15 amino acids. Germline CDR1 MDHEN, CDR2 SYDVKM.

The V call is TRBV24-1, the J call TRBJ2-2; 8 bases match TRBD1. Germline V gives CDR1 KGHDR, CDR2 SFDVKD. The length of the CDR3 is 13 residues. V was pared by 10 bases and J by 4 bases, with 4 bases of the junction left unmatched. The CDR3 loop is CATRTGRTGELFF. DNA for the CDR3: TGTGCCACTCGGACAGGGCGCACCGGGGAGCTGTTTTTT.

This chain links TRBV19 with TRBJ1-1; no firm D call. Germline values: CDR1 LNHDA, CDR2 SQIVND (reference sequence). CDR3 length: 13 amino acids. Trimming removed 11 bases at V and 0 bases at J, with 13 bases between. In DNA, the CDR3 is TGTGCCGGCTCGGTTGACTTGAACACTGAAGCTTTCTTT. Translating it yields CAGSVDLNTEAFF.

A few counts support this clone. For the CDR3, the DNA is TGCGCCAGCAGCTTGACTAGCGCTAGCACAGATACGCAGTATTTT. Translation: CASSLTSASTDTQYF. This rearrangement joins TRBV5-1 to TRBJ2-3, with 7 bases fitting TRBD2. The CDR3 covers 15 residues. Germline CDR1 SGHRS, CDR2 YFSETQ. The junction had 2 bases not matched to a gene; V was cut back by 1 base and J by 0 bases.

CDR3 region: CASTGVLSGANVLTF. The CDR3 bases are TGTGCCAGTACAGGGGTCCTCTCTGGGGCCAACGTCCTGACTTTC. The chain combines TRBV9 with TRBJ2-6; 7 bases align to TRBD1. CDR3 length: 15 residues. Germline V lookup: CDR1 SGDLS, CDR2 YYNGEE. V dropped 8 bases and J dropped 0; count of bases not matched to a gene: 5.

V and J are TRBV21-1 and TRBJ1-4; the table's D call, TRBD1, has no DNA check behind it. TRBV21-1 is assigned pseudogene status. The CDR3 contains 12 residues. The CDR3 DNA follows: TGTCCACCGGGACAGCATAATGAAAAACTGTTTTTT. Translating gives CPPGQHNEKLFF.

This clone appeared a few times. The chain joins TRBV7-9 to TRBJ2-7; possible D gene TRBD1, 6 bases. CDR1 SEHNR and CDR2 FQNEAQ come from the germline V gene (reference sequence). With 8 bases removed from V and 4 bases from J, the gap between germline ends came to 24 bases. CDR3 length: 16 amino acids. The CDR3 DNA reads as TGTGCCAGCCACAGCTTGATACAGGGAGATTCATACGAGCAGTACTTC. Translating it yields CASHSLIQGDSYEQYF. The full variable domain, with the rest looked up from reference TRBV7-9 and TRBJ2-7, is DTGVSQNPRHKITKRGQNVTFRCDPISEHNRLYWYRQTLGQGPEFLTYFQNEAQLEKSRLLSDRFSAERPKGSFSTLEIQRTEQGDSAMYLCASHSLIQGDSYEQYFGPGTRLTVT.

The chain links TRBV5-4 to TRBJ2-2, with TRBD2 identical over 10 bases. The V gene end was trimmed by 4 bases and the J gene end by 1 base; junction bases not matched to a gene: 4. Germline lookup yields CDR1 SGHNT and CDR2 YYREEE (reference sequence). The CDR3 is 16 amino acids. Here the CDR3 DNA reads TGTGCCAGCAGCGCCCGGACTAGCGGGAACACCGGGGAGCTGTTTTTT. Its protein product is CASSARTSGNTGELFF.

The chain has TRBV5-1 and TRBJ2-2; unclear D gene. CDR1 is SGHRS, CDR2 YFSETQ, per germline. The CDR3 covers 16 residues. V lost 0 bases to trimming and J lost 5 bases, with 14 bases between them. DNA for the CDR3: TGCGCCAGCAGCTTGGGGCAGAGCGACGCGACCGGGGAGCTGTTTTTT. It translates to CASSLGQSDATGELFF.

This clone has only a few counts. The CDR3 region has the DNA TGTGCCAGCAGCCAGCGGGTCTCTATTTACGGCGAGCAGTACTTC. Encoded protein: CASSQRVSIYGEQYF. The V call is TRBV3-1 (or the pseudogene TRBV3-2), the J call TRBJ2-7; weak D call: TRBD2 (5 bases). Trimming removed 3 bases from V and 6 bases from J, with 18 bases in between. CDR1 LGHDT and CDR2 YNNKEL come from the germline V gene (reference sequence). This CDR3 comprises 15 residues.

In DNA, the CDR3 is TGTGCCAGCAGTGCCCTGGCAGGGCGCAGCCGAGCCTACAATGAGCAGTTCTTC. Translated, it gives CASSALAGRSRAYNEQFF. The J gene is TRBJ2-1, the V gene TRBV25-1; maybe TRBD1 (5 bases). The CDR3 is 18 amino acids. Per germline, CDR1 MGHDK and CDR2 SYGVNS. Trimming cost V 4 bases and J 2 bases, with 21 bases left between them.

Turning to this clone: One end of the junction fails to match germline, which may point to a read error. The chain carries TRBV19 and TRBJ1-6; D uncertain. The CDR3 length is 13 residues. The germline CDR1 and CDR2 sequences are LNHDA and SQIVND (reference sequence). The CDR3 region has the DNA TGTGCAAGTAAGGCGGACTTTCTTTCACCCCTCCACTTT. This sequence encodes CASKADFLSPLHF.

CDR3: CASSPTGLAGVNEQFF. The CDR3 DNA sequence: TGTGCCAGCAGTCCCACGGGACTAGCGGGAGTCAATGAGCAGTTCTTC. The rearrangement joins TRBV28 to TRBJ2-1, with TRBD2 matching over 14 bases. This CDR3 region has 16 residues. From germline, CDR1 is MDHEN and CDR2 SYDVKM. J was trimmed by 6 bases and V by 5 bases; bases with no gene match: 6. The whole variable domain, filled in from reference TRBV28 and TRBJ2-1, reads DVKVTQSSRYLVKRTGEKVFLECVQDMDHENMFWYRQDPGLGLRLIYFSYDVKMKEKGDIPEGYSVSREKKERFSLILESASTNQTSMYLCASSPTGLAGVNEQFFGPGTRLTVL.

This clone was seen more than once but under ten times. V gene TRBV2 combines with J gene TRBJ2-7, with D possibly TRBD2 on 5 matching bases. The CDR3 has 15 residues. The V and J ends lost 4 bases and 0 bases respectively, with 13 bases between them. The germline gives CDR1 SNHLY, CDR2 FYNNEI. CDR3 sequence reads: CASSATAEFSYEQYF. For the CDR3, the DNA is TGTGCCAGCAGTGCTACAGCGGAGTTCTCCTACGAGCAGTACTTC.

The chain links TRBV28 to TRBJ2-7; TRBD2 matches 9 bases. Germline CDR1 reads MDHEN; CDR2 reads SYDVKM. CDR3 length: 16 amino acids. Trimming at V came to 6 bases and at J to 4 bases, leaving 13 bases not matched to a gene. CDR3 bases: TGTGCCAGCAGCCCTACGGGCGGGAGGGCCGGGTACGAGCAGTACTTC. As protein: CASSPTGGRAGYEQYF.

V usage is TRBV7-2 and J usage is TRBJ2-1, with D perhaps TRBD1 (5 bases). CDR1 SGHTA and CDR2 FQGNSA come from the germline V gene. The CDR3 is 15 residues long. The V gene lost 1 base and the J gene lost 5 bases, with 12 bases spanning the gap. The CDR3 spells CASSLDGAANNEQFF. DNA for the CDR3: TGTGCCAGCAGCTTAGATGGGGCAGCCAACAATGAGCAGTTCTTC.